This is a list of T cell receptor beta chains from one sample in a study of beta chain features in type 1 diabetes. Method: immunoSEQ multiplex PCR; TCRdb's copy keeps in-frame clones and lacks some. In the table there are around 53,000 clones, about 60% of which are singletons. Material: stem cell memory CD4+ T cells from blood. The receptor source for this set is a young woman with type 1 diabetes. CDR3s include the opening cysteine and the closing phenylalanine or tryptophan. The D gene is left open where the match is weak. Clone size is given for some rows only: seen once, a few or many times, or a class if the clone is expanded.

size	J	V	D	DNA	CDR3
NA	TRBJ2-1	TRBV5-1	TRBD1	TGCGCCAGCAGCTGGGAGCCGGGACAGGGGGCACGGGGGTTGCCGTTCTTC	CASSWEPGQGARGLPFF
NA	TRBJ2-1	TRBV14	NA	TGTGCCAGCAGCCACGAGGGACTTCAGCTAGGGGAGCAGTTCTTC	CASSHEGLQLGEQFF
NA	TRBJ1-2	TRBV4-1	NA	TGCGCCAGCAGCCATCCAGCAAGGACACCTAACTATGGCTACACCTTC	CASSHPARTPNYGYTF
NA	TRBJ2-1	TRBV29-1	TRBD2	TGCAGCGTTGAAGGAGGAGCGGGAGGGACCTACAATGAGCAGTTCTTC	CSVEGGAGGTYNEQFF
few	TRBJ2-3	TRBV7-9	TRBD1	TGTGCCAGCAGCTCACCCGCCGGGACAGGGAGCACAGATACGCAGTATTTT	CASSSPAGTGSTDTQYF
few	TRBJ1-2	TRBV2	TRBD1	TGTGCCAGCAGTCAACAGGGGGACTATGGCTACACCTTC	CASSQQGDYGYTF
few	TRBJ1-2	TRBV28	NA	TGTGCCAGCAGTTCCCTAGTGGGCTACACCTTC	CASSSLVGYTF
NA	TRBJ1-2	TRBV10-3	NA	TGTGCCATCAGCACCGGGACACAGACTTATGGCTACACCTTC	CAISTGTQTYGYTF
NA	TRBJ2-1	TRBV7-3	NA	TGTGCCAGCAGCTCAGAAGGCTACTACCCCCTCTACAATGAGCAGTTCTTC	CASSSEGYYPLYNEQFF
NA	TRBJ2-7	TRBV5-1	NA	TGCGCCAGCAGTCAAAAACAGACATCCTATGTCGACGAGCAGTACTTC	CASSQKQTSYVDEQYF